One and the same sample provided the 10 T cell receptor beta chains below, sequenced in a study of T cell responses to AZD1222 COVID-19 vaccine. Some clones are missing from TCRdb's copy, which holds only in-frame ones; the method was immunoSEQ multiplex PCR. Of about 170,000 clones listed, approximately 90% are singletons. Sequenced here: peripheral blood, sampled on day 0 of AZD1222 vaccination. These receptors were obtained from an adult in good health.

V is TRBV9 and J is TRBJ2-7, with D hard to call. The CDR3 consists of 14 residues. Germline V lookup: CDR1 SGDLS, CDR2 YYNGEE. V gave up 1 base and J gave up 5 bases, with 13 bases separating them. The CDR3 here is CASSVRGRNDEQYF. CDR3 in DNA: TGTGCCAGCAGCGTACGAGGTAGGAACGACGAGCAGTACTTC.

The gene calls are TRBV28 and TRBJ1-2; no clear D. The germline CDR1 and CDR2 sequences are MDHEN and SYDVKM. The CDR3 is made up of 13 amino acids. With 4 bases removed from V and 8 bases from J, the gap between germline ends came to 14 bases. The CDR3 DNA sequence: TGTGCCAGCAGTTCCCGGACCCCTGGGGGCTACACCTTC. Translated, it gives CASSSRTPGGYTF.

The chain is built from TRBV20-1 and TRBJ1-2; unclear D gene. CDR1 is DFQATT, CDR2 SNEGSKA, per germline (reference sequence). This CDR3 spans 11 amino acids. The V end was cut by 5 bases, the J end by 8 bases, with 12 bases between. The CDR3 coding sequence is TGCAGTGCTCCAACGGACGAAGGCTACACCTTC. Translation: CSAPTDEGYTF.

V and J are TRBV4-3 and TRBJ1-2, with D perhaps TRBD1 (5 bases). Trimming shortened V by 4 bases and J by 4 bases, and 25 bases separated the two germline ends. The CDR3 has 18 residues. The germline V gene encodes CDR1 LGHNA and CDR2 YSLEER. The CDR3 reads CASSLGQGLSSQLYGYTF. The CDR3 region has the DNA TGCGCCAGCAGCCTAGGGCAGGGATTATCCTCCCAGCTCTATGGCTACACCTTC.

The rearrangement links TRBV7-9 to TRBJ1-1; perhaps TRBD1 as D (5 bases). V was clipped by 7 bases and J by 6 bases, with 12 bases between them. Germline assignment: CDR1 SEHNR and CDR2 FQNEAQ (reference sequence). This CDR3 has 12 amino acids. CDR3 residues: CASTSGGAEAFF. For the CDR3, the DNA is TGTGCCAGCACGTCCGGAGGGGCTGAAGCTTTCTTT. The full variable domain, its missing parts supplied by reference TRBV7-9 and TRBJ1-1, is DTGVSQNPRHKITKRGQNVTFRCDPISEHNRLYWYRQTLGQGPEFLTYFQNEAQLEKSRLLSDRFSAERPKGSFSTLEIQRTEQGDSAMYLCASTSGGAEAFFGQGTRLTVV.

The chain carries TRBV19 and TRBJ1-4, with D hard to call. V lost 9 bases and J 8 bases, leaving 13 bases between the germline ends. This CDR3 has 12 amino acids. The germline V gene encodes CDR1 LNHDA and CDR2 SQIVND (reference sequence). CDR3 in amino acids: CASTRDDEKLFF. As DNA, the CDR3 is TGTGCCAGCACAAGAGATGACGAAAAACTGTTTTTT.

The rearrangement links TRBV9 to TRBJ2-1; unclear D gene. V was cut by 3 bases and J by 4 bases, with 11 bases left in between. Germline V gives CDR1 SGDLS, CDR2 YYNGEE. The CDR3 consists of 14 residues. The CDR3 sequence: CASSASSFYNEQFF. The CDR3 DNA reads TGTGCCAGCAGCGCCTCGTCCTTTTACAATGAGCAGTTCTTC. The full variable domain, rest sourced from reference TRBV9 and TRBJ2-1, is DSGVTQTPKHLITATGQRVTLRCSPRSGDLSVYWYQQSLDQGLQFLIQYYNGEERAKGNILERFSAQQFPDLHSELNLSSLELGDSALYFCASSASSFYNEQFFGPGTRLTVL.

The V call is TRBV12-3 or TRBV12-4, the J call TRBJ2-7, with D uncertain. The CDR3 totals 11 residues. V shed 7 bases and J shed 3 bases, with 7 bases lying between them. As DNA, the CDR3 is TGTGCCAGCACAAGTAGCTACGAGCAGTACTTC. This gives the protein CASTSSYEQYF.

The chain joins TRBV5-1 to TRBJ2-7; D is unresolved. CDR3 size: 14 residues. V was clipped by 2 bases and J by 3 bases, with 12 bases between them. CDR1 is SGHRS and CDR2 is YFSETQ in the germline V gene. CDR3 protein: CASSLIVPDYEQYF. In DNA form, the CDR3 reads TGCGCCAGCAGCTTAATTGTGCCAGACTACGAGCAGTACTTC.

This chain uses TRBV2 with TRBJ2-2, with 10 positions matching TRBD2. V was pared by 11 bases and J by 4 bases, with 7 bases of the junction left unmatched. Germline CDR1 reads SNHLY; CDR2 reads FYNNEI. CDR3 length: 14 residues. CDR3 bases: TGTGCCGGCCTAGCGGGGGAGGCCACCGGGGAGCTGTTTTTT. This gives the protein CAGLAGEATGELFF.